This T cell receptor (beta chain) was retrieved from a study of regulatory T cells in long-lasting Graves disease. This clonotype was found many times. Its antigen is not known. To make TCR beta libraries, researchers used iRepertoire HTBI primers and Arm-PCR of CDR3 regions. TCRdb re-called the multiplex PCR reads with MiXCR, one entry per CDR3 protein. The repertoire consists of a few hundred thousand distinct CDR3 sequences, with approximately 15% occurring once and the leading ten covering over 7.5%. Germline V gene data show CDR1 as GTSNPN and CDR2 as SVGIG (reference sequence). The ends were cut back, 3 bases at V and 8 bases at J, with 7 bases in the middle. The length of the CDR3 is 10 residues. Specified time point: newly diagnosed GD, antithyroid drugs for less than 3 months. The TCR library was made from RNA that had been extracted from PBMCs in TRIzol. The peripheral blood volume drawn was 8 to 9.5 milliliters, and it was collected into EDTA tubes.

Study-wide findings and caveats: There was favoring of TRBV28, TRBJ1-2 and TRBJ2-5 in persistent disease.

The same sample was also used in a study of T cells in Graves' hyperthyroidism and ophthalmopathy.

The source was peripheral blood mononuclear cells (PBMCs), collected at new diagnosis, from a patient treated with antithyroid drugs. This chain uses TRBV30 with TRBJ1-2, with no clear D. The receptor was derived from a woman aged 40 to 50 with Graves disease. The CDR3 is CAWRPGGYTF. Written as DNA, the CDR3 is TGTGCCTGGAGGCCAGGAGGCTACACCTTC.